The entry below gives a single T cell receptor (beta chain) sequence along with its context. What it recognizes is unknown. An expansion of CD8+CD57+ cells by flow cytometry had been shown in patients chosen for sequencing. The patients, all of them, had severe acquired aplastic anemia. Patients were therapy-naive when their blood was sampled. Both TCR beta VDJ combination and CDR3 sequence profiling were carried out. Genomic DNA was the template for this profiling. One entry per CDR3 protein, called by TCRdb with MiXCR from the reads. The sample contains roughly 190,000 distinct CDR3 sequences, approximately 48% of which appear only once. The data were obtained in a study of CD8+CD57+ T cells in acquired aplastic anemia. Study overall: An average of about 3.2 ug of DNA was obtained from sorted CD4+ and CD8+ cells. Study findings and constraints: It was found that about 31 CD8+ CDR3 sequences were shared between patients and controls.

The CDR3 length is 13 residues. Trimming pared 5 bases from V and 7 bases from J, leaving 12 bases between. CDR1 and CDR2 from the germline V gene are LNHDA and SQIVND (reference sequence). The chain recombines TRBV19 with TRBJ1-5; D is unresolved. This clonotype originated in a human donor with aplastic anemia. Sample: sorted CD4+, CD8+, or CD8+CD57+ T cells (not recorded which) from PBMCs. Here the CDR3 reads CASSPRDPQPQHF. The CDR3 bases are TGTGCCAGTAGTCCAAGAGACCCACAGCCCCAGCATTTT. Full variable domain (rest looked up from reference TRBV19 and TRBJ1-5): DGGITQSPKYLFRKEGQNVTLSCEQNLNHDAMYWYRQDPGQGLRLIYYSQIVNDFQKGDIAEGYSVSREKKESFPLTVTSAQKNPTAFYLCASSPRDPQPQHFGDGTRLSIL.